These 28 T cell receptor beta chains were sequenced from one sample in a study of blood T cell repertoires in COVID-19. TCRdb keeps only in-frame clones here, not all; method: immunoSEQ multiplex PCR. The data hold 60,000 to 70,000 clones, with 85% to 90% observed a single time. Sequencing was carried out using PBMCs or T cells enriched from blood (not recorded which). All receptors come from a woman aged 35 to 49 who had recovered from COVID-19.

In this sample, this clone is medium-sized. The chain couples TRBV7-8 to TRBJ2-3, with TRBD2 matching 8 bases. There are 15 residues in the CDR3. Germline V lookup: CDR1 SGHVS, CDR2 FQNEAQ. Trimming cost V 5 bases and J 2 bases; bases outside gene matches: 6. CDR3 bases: TGTGCCAGCAGCCCCCAGCGGGGGCCCACAGATACGCAGTATTTT. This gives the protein CASSPQRGPTDTQYF.

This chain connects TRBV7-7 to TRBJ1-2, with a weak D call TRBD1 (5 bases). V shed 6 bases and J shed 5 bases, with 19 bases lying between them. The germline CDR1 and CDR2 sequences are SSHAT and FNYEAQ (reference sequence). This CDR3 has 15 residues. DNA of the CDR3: TGTGCCAGCAGTGGGGGGGGACGGAGAGGATATGGCTACACCTTC. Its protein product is CASSGGGRRGYGYTF.

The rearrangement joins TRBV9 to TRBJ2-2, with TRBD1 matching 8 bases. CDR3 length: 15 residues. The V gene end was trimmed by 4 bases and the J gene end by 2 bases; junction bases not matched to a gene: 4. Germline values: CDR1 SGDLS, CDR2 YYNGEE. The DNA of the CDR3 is TGTGCCAGCAGCCCGACAGGGGTCAACACCGGGGAGCTGTTTTTT. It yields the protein CASSPTGVNTGELFF.

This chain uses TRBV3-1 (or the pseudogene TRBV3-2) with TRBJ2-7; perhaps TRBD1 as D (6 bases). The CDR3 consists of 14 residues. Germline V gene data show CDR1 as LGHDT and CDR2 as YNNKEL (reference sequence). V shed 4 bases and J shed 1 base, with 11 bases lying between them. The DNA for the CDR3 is TGTGCCAGCAGCCGGATGACAGGTTCCTACGAGCAGTACTTC. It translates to CASSRMTGSYEQYF.

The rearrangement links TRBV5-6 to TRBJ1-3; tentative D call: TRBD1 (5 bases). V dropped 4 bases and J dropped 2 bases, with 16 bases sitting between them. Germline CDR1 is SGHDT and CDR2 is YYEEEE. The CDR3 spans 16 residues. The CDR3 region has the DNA TGTGCCAGCAGCGCTAAGACAGTCGAGACTGGAAACACCATATATTTT. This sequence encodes CASSAKTVETGNTIYF.

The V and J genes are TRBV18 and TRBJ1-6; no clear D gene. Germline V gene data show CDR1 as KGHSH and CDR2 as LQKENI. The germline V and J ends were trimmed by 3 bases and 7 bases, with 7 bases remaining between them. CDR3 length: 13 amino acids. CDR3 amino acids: CASSPPQNSPLHF. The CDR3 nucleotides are TGTGCCAGCTCACCCCCGCAGAATTCACCCCTCCACTTT.

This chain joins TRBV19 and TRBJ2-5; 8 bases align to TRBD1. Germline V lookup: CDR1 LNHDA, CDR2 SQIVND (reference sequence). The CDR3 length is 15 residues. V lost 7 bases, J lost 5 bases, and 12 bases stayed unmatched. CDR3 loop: CASNSYGTGEETQYF. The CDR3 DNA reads TGTGCCAGTAACTCCTACGGGACAGGCGAGGAGACCCAGTACTTC.

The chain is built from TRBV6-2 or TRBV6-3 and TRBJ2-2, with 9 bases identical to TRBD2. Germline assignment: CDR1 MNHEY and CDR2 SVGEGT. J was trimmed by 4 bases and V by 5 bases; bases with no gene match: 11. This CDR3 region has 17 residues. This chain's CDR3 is CASSPSRKRGATGELFF. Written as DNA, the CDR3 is TGTGCCAGCAGTCCCTCGAGGAAGCGGGGGGCCACCGGGGAGCTGTTTTTT.

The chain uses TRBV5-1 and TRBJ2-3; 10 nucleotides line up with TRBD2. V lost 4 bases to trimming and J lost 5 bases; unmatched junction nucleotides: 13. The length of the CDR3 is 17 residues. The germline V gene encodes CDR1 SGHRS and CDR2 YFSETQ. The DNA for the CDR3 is TGCGCCAGCAGCCCTGGGAGTAGCGGGGGGTACAGAGATACGCAGTATTTT. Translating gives CASSPGSSGGYRDTQYF.

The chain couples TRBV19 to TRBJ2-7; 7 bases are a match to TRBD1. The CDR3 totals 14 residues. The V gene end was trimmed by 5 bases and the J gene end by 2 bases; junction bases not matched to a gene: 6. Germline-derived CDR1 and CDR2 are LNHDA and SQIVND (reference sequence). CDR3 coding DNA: TGTGCCAGTAGTGATCGACAGGGCGCCTACGAGCAGTACTTC. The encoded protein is CASSDRQGAYEQYF. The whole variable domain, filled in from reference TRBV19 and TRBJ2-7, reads DGGITQSPKYLFRKEGQNVTLSCEQNLNHDAMYWYRQDPGQGLRLIYYSQIVNDFQKGDIAEGYSVSREKKESFPLTVTSAQKNPTAFYLCASSDRQGAYEQYFGPGTRLTVT.

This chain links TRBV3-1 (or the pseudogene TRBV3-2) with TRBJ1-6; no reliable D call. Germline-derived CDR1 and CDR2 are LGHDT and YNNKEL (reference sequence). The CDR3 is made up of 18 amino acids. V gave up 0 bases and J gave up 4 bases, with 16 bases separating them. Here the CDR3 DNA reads TGTGCCAGCAGCCAAGAAAGCAGGACTACAAAATATAATTCACCCCTCCACTTT. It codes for CASSQESRTTKYNSPLHF.

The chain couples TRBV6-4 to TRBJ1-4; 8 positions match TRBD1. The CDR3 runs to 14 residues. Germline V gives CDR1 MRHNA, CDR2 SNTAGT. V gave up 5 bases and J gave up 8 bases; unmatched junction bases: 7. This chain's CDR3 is CASSPDRGGEKLFF. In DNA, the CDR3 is TGTGCCAGCAGTCCTGACAGGGGCGGAGAAAAACTGTTTTTT.

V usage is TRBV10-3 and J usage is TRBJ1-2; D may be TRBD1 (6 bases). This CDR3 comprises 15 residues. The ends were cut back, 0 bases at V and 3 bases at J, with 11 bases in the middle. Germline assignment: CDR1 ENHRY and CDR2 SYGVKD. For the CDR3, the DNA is TGTGCCATCAGTGAGTCACAGGGTTATTACTATGGCTACACCTTC. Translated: CAISESQGYYYGYTF.

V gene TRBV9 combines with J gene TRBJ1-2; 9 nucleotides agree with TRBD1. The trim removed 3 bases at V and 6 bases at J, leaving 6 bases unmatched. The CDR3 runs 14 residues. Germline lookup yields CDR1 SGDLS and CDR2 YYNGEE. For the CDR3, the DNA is TGTGCCAGCAGCGAGATTGGGACAGGGCATGGCTACACCTTC. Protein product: CASSEIGTGHGYTF. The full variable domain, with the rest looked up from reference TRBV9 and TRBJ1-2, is DSGVTQTPKHLITATGQRVTLRCSPRSGDLSVYWYQQSLDQGLQFLIQYYNGEERAKGNILERFSAQQFPDLHSELNLSSLELGDSALYFCASSEIGTGHGYTFGSGTRLTVV.

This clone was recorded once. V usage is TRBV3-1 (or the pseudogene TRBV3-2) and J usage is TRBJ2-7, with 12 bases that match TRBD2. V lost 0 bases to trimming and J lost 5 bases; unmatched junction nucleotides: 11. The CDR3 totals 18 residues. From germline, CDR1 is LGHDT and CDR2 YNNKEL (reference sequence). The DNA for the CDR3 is TGTGCCAGCAGCCAAGATTCTAGCGGGGGGGCCCGAGGTCACGAGCAGTACTTC. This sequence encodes CASSQDSSGGARGHEQYF.

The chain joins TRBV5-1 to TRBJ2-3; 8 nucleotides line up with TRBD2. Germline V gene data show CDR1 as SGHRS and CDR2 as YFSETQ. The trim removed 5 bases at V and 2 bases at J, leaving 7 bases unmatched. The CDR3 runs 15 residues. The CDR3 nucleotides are TGCGCCAGCAGTTCGGGACTAGAATACACAGATACGCAGTATTTT. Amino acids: CASSSGLEYTDTQYF. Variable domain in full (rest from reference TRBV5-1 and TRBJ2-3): KAGVTQTPRYLIKTRGQQVTLSCSPISGHRSVSWYQQTPGQGLQFLFEYFSETQRNKGNFPGRFSGRQFSNSRSEMNVSTLELGDSALYLCASSSGLEYTDTQYFGPGTRLTVL.

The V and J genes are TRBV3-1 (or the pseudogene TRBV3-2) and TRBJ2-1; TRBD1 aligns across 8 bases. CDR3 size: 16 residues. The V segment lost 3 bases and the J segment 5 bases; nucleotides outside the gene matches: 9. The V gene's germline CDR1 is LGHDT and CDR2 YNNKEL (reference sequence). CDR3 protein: CASSQVVTGVNNEQFF. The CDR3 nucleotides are TGTGCCAGCAGCCAGGTCGTGACAGGGGTAAACAATGAGCAGTTCTTC.

CDR3 residues: CSAPLDNIQYF. The CDR3 nucleotides are TGCAGTGCCCCGCTAGATAACATTCAGTACTTC. The J gene is TRBJ2-4, the V gene TRBV20-1; D gene ambiguous. There are 11 residues in the CDR3. CDR1 DFQATT and CDR2 SNEGSKA come from the germline V gene (reference sequence). V lost 6 bases, J lost 7 bases, and 10 bases lay in between.

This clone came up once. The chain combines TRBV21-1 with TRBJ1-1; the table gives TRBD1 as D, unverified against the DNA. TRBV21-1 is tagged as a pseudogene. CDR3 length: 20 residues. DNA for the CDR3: TGTGCCAGCAGCAACCGGAGAGGAGTACAGGTCAAAAACAAGAACACTGAAGCTTTCTTT. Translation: CASSNRRGVQVKNKNTEAFF.

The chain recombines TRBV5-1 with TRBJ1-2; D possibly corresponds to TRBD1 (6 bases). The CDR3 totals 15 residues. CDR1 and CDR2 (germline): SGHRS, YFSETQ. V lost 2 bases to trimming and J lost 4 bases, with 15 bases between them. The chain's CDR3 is CASSFFYRDRYGYTF. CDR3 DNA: TGCGCCAGCAGCTTCTTTTACAGGGATCGCTATGGCTACACCTTC.

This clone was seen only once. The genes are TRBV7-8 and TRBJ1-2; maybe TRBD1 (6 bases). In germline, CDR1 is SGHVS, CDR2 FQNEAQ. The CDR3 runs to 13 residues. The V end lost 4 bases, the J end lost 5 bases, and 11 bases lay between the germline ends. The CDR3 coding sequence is TGTGCCAGCAGCTCAGGGACATATTATGGCTACACCTTC. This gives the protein CASSSGTYYGYTF.

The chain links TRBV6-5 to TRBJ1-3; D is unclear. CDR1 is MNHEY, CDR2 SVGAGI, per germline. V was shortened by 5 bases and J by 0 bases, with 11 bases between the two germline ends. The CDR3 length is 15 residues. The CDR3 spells CASSRTPDSGNTIYF. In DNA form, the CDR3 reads TGTGCCAGCAGTAGGACTCCTGACTCTGGAAACACCATATATTTT.

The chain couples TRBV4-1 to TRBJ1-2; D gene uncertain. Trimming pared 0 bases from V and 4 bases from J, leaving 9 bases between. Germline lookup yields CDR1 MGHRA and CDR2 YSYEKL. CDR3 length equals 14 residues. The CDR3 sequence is CASSQESASYGYTF. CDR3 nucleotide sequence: TGCGCCAGCAGCCAAGAATCCGCGTCCTATGGCTACACCTTC.

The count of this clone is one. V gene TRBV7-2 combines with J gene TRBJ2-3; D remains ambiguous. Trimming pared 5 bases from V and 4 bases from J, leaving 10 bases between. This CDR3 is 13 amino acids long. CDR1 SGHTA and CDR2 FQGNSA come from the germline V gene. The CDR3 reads CASSPVTADTQYF. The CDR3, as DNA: TGTGCCAGCAGCCCAGTAACCGCAGATACGCAGTATTTT.

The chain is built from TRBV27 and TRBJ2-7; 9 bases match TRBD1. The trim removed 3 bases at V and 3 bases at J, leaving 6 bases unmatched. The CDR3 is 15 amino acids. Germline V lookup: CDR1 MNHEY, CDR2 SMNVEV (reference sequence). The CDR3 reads CASSLTGGGGYEQYF. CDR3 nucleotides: TGTGCCAGCAGTTTGACAGGGGGAGGGGGCTACGAGCAGTACTTC.

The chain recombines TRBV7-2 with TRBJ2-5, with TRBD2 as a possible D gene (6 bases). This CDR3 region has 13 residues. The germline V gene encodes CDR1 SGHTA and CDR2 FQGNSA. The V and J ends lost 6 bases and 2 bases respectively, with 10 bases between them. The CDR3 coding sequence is TGTGCCAGCAGTCGGGACTTTCAAGAGACCCAGTACTTC. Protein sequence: CASSRDFQETQYF.

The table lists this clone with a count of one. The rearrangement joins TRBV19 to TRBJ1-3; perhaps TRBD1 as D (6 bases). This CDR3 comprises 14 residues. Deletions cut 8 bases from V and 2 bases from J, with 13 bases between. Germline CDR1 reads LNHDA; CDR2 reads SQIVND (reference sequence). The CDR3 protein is CASVNRATGNTIYF. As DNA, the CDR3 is TGTGCCAGTGTCAACAGGGCTACTGGAAACACCATATATTTT.

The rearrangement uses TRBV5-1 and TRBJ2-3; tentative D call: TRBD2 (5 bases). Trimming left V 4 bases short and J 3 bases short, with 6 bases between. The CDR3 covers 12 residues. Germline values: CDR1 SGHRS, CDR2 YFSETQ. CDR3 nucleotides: TGCGCCAGCAGCACGGGGACAGATACGCAGTATTTT. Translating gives CASSTGTDTQYF.